This entry features one T cell receptor beta chain sequence. Its antigen is not identified. V shed 1 base, J shed 1 base, and the junction held 7 bases outside the gene matches. Germline values: CDR1 MGHRA, CDR2 YSYEKL. The CDR3 runs 16 residues. The entry originates in a study of T cell responses to AZD1222 COVID-19 vaccine. Data came from immunoSEQ multiplex PCR; TCRdb stores just in-frame clones and leaves some out. The repertoire holds about 99,000 clones, with roughly 85% as singletons. Whole-study findings and limits: Baseline seropositivity characterized only a handful of AZD1222 recipients. Among the donors, most were white British and more were female, and clonal diversity was possibly underestimated. In all cases, repertoires were sampled only after the peak T cell response.

Sequenced here: peripheral blood, sampled on day 0 of AZD1222 vaccination. The rearrangement uses TRBV4-1 and TRBJ2-7; 7 nucleotides agree with TRBD2. This receptor was taken from an adult in good health. The CDR3 DNA reads as TGCGCCAGCAGCCAAGTCGGGCGGGGGTCATCCTACGAGCAGTACTTC. Protein: CASSQVGRGSSYEQYF.